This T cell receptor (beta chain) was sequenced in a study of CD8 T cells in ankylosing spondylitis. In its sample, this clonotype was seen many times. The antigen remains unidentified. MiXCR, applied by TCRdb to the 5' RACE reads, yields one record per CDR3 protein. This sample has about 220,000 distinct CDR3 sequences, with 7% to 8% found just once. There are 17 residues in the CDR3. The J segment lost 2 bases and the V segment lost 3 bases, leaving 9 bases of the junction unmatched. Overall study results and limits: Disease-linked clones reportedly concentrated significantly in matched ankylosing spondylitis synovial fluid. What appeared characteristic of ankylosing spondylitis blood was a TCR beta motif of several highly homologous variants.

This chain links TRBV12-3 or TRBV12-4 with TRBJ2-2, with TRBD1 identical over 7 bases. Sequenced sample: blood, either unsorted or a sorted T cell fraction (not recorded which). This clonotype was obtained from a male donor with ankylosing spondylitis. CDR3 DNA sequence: TGTGCCAGCAGTTTCACACCCTACAGGGGAAACACCGGGGAGCTGTTTTTT. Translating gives CASSFTPYRGNTGELFF.